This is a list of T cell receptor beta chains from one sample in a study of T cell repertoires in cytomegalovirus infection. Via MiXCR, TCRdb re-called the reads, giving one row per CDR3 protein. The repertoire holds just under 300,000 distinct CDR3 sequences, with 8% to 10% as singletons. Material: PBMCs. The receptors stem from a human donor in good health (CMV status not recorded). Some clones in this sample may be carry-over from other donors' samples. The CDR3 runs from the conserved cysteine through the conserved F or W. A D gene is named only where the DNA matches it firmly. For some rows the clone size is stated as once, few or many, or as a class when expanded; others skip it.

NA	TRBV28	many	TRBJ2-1	TGTGCCAGCAGTTTAATAGCGGCTGAGCAGTTCTTC	CASSLIAAEQFF
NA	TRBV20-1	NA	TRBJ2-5	TGCAGTGCCCGGGACCTCCAAGAGACCCAGTACTTC	CSARDLQETQYF
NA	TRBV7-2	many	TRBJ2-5	TGTGCCAGCAGCTTAGTGGGCAGTGGCAAAGAGACCCAGTACTTC	CASSLVGSGKETQYF
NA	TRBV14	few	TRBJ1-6	TGTGCCAGCAGCCAAGGGGCGGATGATTCACCCCTCCACTTT	CASSQGADDSPLHF
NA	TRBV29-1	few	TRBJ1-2	TGCAGCGTTGAAGGGGACGGGGGGGGGTATGGCTACACCTTC	CSVEGDGGGYGYTF
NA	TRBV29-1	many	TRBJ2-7	TGCAGCGTTGAAGCCGGCTACGAGCAGTACTTC	CSVEAGYEQYF
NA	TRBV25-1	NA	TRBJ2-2	TGTGCCAACAGGAGGGATCGGACAGCTAACACCGGGGAGCTGTTTTTT	CANRRDRTANTGELFF
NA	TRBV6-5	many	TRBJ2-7	TGTGCCAGCACCAAAGTAGGGGGGTACGAGCAGTACTTC	CASTKVGGYEQYF
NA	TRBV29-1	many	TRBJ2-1	TGCAGCACCCAGGGGGGAGCCTACAATGAGCAGTTCTTC	CSTQGGAYNEQFF
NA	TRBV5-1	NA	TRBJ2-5	TGCGCCAGCAGCGGCGGGGACGGCCAAGAGACCCAGTACTTC	CASSGGDGQETQYF
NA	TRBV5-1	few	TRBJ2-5	TGCGCCAGCAGTCCAGGACAGAAAGAGACCCAGTACTTC	CASSPGQKETQYF
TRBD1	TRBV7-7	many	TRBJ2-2	TGTGCTAGCAGCTTCTCCGGGACAGGGTTCAGGGAGCTGTTTTTT	CASSFSGTGFRELFF
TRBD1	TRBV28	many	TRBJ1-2	TGTGCCAGCAGTCCCCCGCGGACAGGGGGCGATGGCTACACCTTC	CASSPPRTGGDGYTF
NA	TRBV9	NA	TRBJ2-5	TGTGCCAGCAGCGTAGTCGGAGGGCGCCAAGAGACCCAGTACTTC	CASSVVGGRQETQYF
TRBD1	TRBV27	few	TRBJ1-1	TGTGCCAGCAGTCCAGGACAGGGGTTTGAAGCTTTCTTT	CASSPGQGFEAFF
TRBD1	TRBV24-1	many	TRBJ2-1	TGTGCCACCAGTGATTTGGGGACAGGCCACCATGAGCAGTTCTTC	CATSDLGTGHHEQFF
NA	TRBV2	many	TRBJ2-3	TGTGCCAGCAGTGATACTCCGGGGGATCCCACAGATACGCAGTATTTT	CASSDTPGDPTDTQYF
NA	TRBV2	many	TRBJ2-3	TGTGCCAGCCACCATTTGTTAGGAACAGATACGCAGTATTTT	CASHHLLGTDTQYF
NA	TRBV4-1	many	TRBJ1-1	TGCGCCAGCAGCCAGGGGACCGACGGTAGGGGAGCTTTCTTT	CASSQGTDGRGAFF
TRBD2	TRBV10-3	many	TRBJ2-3	TGTGCCATCAGTGGGGGACTAGCGGGGGGTGAAGATACGCAGTATTTT	CAISGGLAGGEDTQYF
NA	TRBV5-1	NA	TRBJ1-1	TGCGCCAGCAGCTTGGAGGGCCCGAACACTGAAGCTTTCTTT	CASSLEGPNTEAFF
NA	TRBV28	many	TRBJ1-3	TGTGCCAGCAGCTCCGGACAGCATGGAAACACCATATATTTT	CASSSGQHGNTIYF
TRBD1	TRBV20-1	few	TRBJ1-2	TGCAGTGCTCGACCGGGACAGGGGTATGGCTACACCTTC	CSARPGQGYGYTF
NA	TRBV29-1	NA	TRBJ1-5	TGCAGCGTTGTGGTTCCAGGGAGGCAGCCCCAGCATTTT	CSVVVPGRQPQHF
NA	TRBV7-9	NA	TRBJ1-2	TGTGCCAGCAGCTCCAGGGACGGCTACACCTTC	CASSSRDGYTF
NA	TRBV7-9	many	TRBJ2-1	TGTGCCAGCAGCTTGGCAGGCTCCTACAATGAGCAGTTCTTC	CASSLAGSYNEQFF
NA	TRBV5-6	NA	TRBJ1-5	TGTGCCAGCAGCGACTCCGGCGGGCAGCCCCAGCATTTT	CASSDSGGQPQHF
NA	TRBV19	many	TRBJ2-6	TGTGCCAGTAGTATGGCGGCAGGTTCATCTCTTTACTCTGGGGCCAACGTCCTGACTTTC	CASSMAAGSSLYSGANVLTF
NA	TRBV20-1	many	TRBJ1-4	TGCAGTGCTGTTCTCGGACTTGGGGCTGAAAAACTGTTTTTT	CSAVLGLGAEKLFF
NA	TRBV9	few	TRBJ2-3	TGTGCCAGCAGCGTGCAAGCCGGGACCACAGATACGCAGTATTTT	CASSVQAGTTDTQYF
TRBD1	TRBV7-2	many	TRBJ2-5	TGTGCCAGCAGCCACCGGACAGGGCAAGAGACCCAGTACTTC	CASSHRTGQETQYF
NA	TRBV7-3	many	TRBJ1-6	TGTGCCAGCAGCTCGGGACAAGGGTCCTCACCCCTCCACTTT	CASSSGQGSSPLHF
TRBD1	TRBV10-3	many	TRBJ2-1	TGTGCCAGTACCGGGACAGGGATCTACAATGAGCAGTTCTTC	CASTGTGIYNEQFF
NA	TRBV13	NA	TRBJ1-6	TGTGCCAGCAGCGAGAACGAGGGGCCCCTCCACTTT	CASSENEGPLHF
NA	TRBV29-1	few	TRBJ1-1	TGCAGTGTTGATAGGGCGAACACTGAAGCTTTCTTT	CSVDRANTEAFF
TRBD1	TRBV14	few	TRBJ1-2	TGTGCCAGCAGCCACGGACAGGGACTTTTGTATGGCTACACCTTC	CASSHGQGLLYGYTF
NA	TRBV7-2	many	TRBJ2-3	TGTGCCAAAAGCGACGGACGCACAGATACGCAGTATTTT	CAKSDGRTDTQYF
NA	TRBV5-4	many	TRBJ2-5	TGTGCCAGCAGCTCTTCCGGGGCAGAGGGGACCCAGTACTTC	CASSSSGAEGTQYF
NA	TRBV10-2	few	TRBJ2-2	TGCGCCAGCAGGAGGACCGACACCGGGGAGCTGTTTTTT	CASRRTDTGELFF
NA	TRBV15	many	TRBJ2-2	TGTGCCACCAGCAACAGACCCGCCGGGGAGCTGTTTTTT	CATSNRPAGELFF
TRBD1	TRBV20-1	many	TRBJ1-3	TGCAGTGCTAGGACAGGGTCAGATGCTGGAAACACCATATATTTT	CSARTGSDAGNTIYF
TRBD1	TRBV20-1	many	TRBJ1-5	TGCAGTGCTAAGGGGGCCGTGACAGGGGGAAGTCAGCCCCAGCATTTT	CSAKGAVTGGSQPQHF
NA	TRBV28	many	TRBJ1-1	TGTGCCAGCAGTTTATATGGGGCCACTGAAGCTTTCTTT	CASSLYGATEAFF
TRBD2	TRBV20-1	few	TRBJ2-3	TGCAGTGCTAGGATGGCGGGGGGCACAGATACGCAGTATTTT	CSARMAGGTDTQYF
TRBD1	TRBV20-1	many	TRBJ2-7	TGCAGTGCGACCGGGACAGGGCGATTATACGAGCAGTACTTC	CSATGTGRLYEQYF
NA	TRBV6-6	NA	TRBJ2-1	TGTGCCAGCAGCTCTACAGGGGGGGCCTACAATGAGCAGTTCTTC	CASSSTGGAYNEQFF
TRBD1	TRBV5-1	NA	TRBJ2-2	TGCGCCAGCAGCCCCGGGACAGGGAACACCGGGGAGCTGTTTTTT	CASSPGTGNTGELFF
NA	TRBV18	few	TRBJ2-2	TGTGCCAGCTCACCCCTCGGGACACAGAACACCGGGGAGCTGTTTTTT	CASSPLGTQNTGELFF
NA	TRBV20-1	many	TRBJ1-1	TGCAGTGCTAGCCCGGGGGCCAGAAACACTGAAGCTTTCTTT	CSASPGARNTEAFF
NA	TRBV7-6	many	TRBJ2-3	TGTGCCAGCAGCTTCTTCCCCCCGTCCGGGACTGGCACAGATACGCAGTATTTT	CASSFFPPSGTGTDTQYF
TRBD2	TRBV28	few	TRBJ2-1	TGTGCCAGCAGTCTACTAGCGGGGGGGCGGCATGAGCAGTTCTTC	CASSLLAGGRHEQFF
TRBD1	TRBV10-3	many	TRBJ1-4	TGTGCCATCAGTGGGCCCCCTCCGACAGGGGGAACTAATGAAAAACTGTTTTTT	CAISGPPPTGGTNEKLFF
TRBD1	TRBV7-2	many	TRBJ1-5	TGTGCCAGCAGCCGTCCACACACAGGGGGTCAGCCCCAGCATTTT	CASSRPHTGGQPQHF
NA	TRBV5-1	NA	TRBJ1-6	TGCGCCAGCAGCTTGGAGGGCGATCCGCCACCCCTCCACTTT	CASSLEGDPPPLHF
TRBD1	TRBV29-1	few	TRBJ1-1	TGCAGCCTTTACCACAGGGGGAACACTGAAGCTTTCTTT	CSLYHRGNTEAFF
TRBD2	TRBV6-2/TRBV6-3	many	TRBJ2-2	TGTGCCAGCAGTCAGGGACTAGCGGGCACCGGGGAGCTGTTTTTT	CASSQGLAGTGELFF
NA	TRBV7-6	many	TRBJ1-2	TGTGCCAGCAGCTTAAGGAGTACAGGCCCGATTTCTTCCTATGGCTACACCTTC	CASSLRSTGPISSYGYTF
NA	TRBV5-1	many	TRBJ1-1	TGCGCCAGCAGCTTGGAAGTCAGACCGAACACTGAAGCTTTCTTT	CASSLEVRPNTEAFF
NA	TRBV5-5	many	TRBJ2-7	TGTGCCAGCAGCTTCCTGTTGGCTGCCTCCTACGAGCAGTACTTC	CASSFLLAASYEQYF